This TCR beta chain was identified during a study of blood T cell repertoires in COVID-19. This study enrolled people aged about 18 to 100 from 24 US geographic areas. The recovered donors of Cohort 3 showed two negative PCRs, clearance, or symptom resolution. This CDR3 has 15 residues. Trimming took 2 bases from V and 1 from J, leaving 11 bases between them. Germline assignment: CDR1 SGHDN and CDR2 FVKESK. Sequenced by immunoSEQ multiplex PCR; TCRdb stores in-frame clones only, minus some. The sample gives about 280,000 clones, nearly 90% of which show up once; about 1% is in the top ten. The receptor was derived from a young woman who had recovered from COVID-19. Sequencing was performed on PBMCs or T cells enriched from blood (not recorded which). This chain links TRBV14 with TRBJ1-1, with D possibly matching TRBD1 (6 bases). CDR3 coding DNA: TGTGCCAGCAGCCAATTCGGCAGGGGGAACACTGAAGCTTTCTTT. Its protein product is CASSQFGRGNTEAFF.